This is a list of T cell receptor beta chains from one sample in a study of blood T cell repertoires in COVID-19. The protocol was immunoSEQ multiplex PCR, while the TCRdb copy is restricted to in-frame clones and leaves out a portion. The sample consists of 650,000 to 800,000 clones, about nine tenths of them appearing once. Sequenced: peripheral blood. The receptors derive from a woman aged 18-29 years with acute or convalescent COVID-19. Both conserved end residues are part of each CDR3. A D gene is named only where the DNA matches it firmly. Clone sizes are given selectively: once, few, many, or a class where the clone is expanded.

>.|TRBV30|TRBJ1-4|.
TGTGCCTGGAGTCGGGGGGAAGGAACTAATGAAAAACTGTTTTTT
CAWSRGEGTNEKLFF
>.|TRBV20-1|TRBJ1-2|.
TGCAGTGCTAGTGGCGACTATGGCTACACCTTC
CSASGDYGYTF
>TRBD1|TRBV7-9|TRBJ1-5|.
TGTGCCAGCAGCCCTAACTCCGGGACAGGTGATAGCAATCAGCCCCAGCATTTT
CASSPNSGTGDSNQPQHF
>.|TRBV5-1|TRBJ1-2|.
TGCGCCAGCAGCTTTTCCAGCGGCGGGTATGGCTACACCTTC
CASSFSSGGYGYTF
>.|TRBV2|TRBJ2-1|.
TGTGCCAGCAGTGAAGCGAGGGGAGGTCCTAGCTCCTACAATGAGCAGTTCTTC
CASSEARGGPSSYNEQFF
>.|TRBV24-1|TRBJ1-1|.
TGTGCCACCAGTTCAGGGATGAACACTGAAGCTTTCTTT
CATSSGMNTEAFF
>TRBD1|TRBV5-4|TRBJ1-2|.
TGTGCCAGCAGCTTGGTAGGGACAGGGGATGGCTACACCTTC
CASSLVGTGDGYTF
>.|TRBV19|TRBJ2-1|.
TGTGCCAGTAGTAGCGCGGTTGAGCCCTACAATGAGCAGTTCTTC
CASSSAVEPYNEQFF
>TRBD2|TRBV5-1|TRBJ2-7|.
TGCGCCAGCAGCCGGGGAGGGCTCTCCTACGAGCAGTACTTC
CASSRGGLSYEQYF
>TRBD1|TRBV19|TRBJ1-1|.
TGTGCCAGTAGTCGAGGGGGCTTGAACACTGAAGCTTTCTTT
CASSRGGLNTEAFF
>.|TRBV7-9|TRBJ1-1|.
TGTGCCAGCAGCTTAGGACAGAACACTGAAGCTTTCTTT
CASSLGQNTEAFF
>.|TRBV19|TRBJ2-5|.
TGTGCCAGTAGTGAGCAGGAACGAACTGGGACCCAGTACTTC
CASSEQERTGTQYF
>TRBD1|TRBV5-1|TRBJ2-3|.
TGCGCCAGCAGCTTGGCCCGGGACAGGGGAAGAGATACGCAGTATTTT
CASSLARDRGRDTQYF
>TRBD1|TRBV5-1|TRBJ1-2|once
TGCGCCAGCAGCGAAACAGGGGGCCACAATGGCTACACCTTC
CASSETGGHNGYTF
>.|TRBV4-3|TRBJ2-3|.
TGCGCCAGCAGCCACAAAACAGGGCTGGCAGATACGCAGTATTTT
CASSHKTGLADTQYF
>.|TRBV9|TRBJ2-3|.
TGTGCCAGCAGCGTGGGGCACCACAACACAGATACGCAGTATTTT
CASSVGHHNTDTQYF
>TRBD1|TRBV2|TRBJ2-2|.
TGTGCCAGCAGTTTTGTTACAGGGGGCCTCGGGGAGCTGTTTTTT
CASSFVTGGLGELFF
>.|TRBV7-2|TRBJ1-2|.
TGTGCCAGCAGCGAAACCCCCGGGGGGAGCTACACCTTC
CASSETPGGSYTF
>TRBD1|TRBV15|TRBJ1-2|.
TGTGCCACCAGCAGAGATGGGACAGGGGTTGGCTACACCTTC
CATSRDGTGVGYTF
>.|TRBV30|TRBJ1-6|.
TGTGCCTGGAGTCCGACAAGCTCCTATAATTCACCCCTCCACTTT
CAWSPTSSYNSPLHF
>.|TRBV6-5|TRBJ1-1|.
TGTGCCAGCAGTTACTCGGGGAGTAACACTGAAGCTTTCTTT
CASSYSGSNTEAFF
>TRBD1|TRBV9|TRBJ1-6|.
TGTGCCAGCAGCGTAGAGGGACAGGGCAATTCACCCCTCCACTTT
CASSVEGQGNSPLHF